This paragraph reports one T cell receptor (beta chain). The data derive from a study of shared clonotypes between healthy human individuals. TCRdb keeps only in-frame clones here, not all; method: immunoSEQ multiplex PCR. The sample yields fewer than 3 million clones, 92% seen once. In germline, CDR1 is MNHEY, CDR2 SVGAGI. V trimming: 6 bases; J trimming: 6 bases; junction bases outside the gene matches: 1. The CDR3 contains 12 residues. The chain uses TRBV6-5 and TRBJ1-4; TRBD1 agrees at 7 bases. Sequenced input: naive CD4+ T cells from PBMCs. Regarding subset: CD45RA+ positively selected. The TCR was taken from a man aged 18 to 29 in good health. Some clones in this sample may be carry-over from other donors' samples. This CDR3 is CASRTGYEKLFF. In DNA, the CDR3 is TGTGCCAGCAGGACAGGGTATGAAAAACTGTTTTTT.